The entry below describes one T cell receptor (beta chain). The sample belongs to a study of blood T cell repertoires in COVID-19. As originally analysed: Researchers report that nucleated cell counts were estimated from reference gene primer amplification. Profiling relied on immunoSEQ multiplex PCR, and the TCRdb table lists in-frame clones only, not all of them. V, J and clone size are taken as reported in that table, and D and trimming were inferred from the DNA itself. The sample gives around 120,000 clones, more than 75% of which show up once; more than 25% is in the top ten. CDR1 is SGHRS and CDR2 is YFSETQ in the germline V gene. The CDR3 length is 16 residues. Trimming cost V 2 bases and J 9 bases, with 18 bases left between them.

The chain employs TRBV5-1 and TRBJ1-6, with D possibly being TRBD1 (5 bases). The TCR sequence derives from a woman aged 70-85 years with acute or convalescent COVID-19. Sequenced: peripheral blood. This CDR3 reads CASSFGPGTGGSPLHF. The DNA for the CDR3 is TGCGCCAGCAGCTTTGGGCCGGGGACGGGAGGTTCACCCCTCCACTTT.